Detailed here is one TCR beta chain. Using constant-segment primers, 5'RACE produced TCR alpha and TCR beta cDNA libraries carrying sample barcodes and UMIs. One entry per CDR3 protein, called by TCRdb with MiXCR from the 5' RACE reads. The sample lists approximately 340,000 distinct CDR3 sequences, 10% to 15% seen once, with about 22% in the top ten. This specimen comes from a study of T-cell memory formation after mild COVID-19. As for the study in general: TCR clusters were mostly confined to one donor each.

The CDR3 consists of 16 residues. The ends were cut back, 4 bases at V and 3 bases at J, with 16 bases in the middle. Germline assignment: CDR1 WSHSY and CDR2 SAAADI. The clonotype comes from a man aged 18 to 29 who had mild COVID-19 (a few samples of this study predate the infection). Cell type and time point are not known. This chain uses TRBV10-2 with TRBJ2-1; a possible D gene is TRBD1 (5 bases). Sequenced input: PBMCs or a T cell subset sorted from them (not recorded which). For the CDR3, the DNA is TGCGCCAGCAGTGGGGGCAGGGTGGGAATCTACAATGAGCAGTTCTTC. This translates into CASSGGRVGIYNEQFF.